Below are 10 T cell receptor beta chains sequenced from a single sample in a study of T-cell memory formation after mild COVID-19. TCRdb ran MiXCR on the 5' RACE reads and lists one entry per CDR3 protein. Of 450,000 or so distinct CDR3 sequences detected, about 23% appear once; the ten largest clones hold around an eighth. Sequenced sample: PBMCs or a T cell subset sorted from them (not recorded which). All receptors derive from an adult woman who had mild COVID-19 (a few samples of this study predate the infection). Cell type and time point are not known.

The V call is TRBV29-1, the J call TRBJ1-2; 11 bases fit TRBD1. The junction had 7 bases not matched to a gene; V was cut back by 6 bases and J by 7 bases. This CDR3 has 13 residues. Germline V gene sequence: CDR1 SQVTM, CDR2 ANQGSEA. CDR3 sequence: CSVRTGGRGGYTF. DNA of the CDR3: TGCAGCGTCCGGACAGGGGGCAGGGGTGGCTACACCTTC.

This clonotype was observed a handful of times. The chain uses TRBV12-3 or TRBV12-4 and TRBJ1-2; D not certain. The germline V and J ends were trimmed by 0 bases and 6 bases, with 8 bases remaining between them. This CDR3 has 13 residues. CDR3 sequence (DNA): TGTGCCAGCAGTTTAGCCAGGAATAATGGCTACACCTTC. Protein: CASSLARNNGYTF.

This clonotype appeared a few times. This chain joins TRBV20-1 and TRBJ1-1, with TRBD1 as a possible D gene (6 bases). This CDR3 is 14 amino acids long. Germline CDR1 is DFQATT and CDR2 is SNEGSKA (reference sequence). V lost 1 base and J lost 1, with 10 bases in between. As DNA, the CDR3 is TGCAGTGCTAGAGGGGGGGCTTCGAACACTGAAGCTTTCTTT. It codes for CSARGGASNTEAFF.

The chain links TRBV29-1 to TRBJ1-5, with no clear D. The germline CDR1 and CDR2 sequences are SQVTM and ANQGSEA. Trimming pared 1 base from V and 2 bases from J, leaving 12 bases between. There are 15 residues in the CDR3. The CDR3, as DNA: TGCAGCGTTGAAGGCGGGTCCCAGGGCAATCAGCCCCAGCATTTT. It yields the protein CSVEGGSQGNQPQHF.

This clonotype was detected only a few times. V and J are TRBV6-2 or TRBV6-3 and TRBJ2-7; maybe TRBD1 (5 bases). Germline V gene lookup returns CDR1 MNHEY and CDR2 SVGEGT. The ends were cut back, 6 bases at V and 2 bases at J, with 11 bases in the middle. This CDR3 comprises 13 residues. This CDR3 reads CASRWGRAYEQYF. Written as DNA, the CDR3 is TGTGCCAGCAGGTGGGGCAGGGCCTACGAGCAGTACTTC.

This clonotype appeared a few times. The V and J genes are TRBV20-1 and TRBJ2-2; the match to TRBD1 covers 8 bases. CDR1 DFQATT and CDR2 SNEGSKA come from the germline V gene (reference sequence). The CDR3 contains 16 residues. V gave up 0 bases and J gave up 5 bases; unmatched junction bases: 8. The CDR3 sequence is CSARDLIRGLTGELFF. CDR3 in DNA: TGCAGTGCTAGAGATCTGATCAGGGGGCTGACCGGGGAGCTGTTTTTT.

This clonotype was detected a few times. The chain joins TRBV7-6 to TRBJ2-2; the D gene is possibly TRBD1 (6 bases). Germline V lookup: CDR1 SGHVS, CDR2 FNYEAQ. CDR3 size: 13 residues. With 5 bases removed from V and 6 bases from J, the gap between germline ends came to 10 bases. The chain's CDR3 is CASSIRQAGELFF. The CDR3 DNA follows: TGTGCCAGCAGCATACGACAGGCCGGGGAGCTGTTTTTT.

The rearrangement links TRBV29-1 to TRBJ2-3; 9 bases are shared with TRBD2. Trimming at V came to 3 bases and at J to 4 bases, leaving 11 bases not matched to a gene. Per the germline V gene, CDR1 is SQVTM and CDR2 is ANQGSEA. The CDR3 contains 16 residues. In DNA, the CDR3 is TGCAGCGTTGACGGCGTGGCGGGAGGGCCCTCAGATACGCAGTATTTT. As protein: CSVDGVAGGPSDTQYF.

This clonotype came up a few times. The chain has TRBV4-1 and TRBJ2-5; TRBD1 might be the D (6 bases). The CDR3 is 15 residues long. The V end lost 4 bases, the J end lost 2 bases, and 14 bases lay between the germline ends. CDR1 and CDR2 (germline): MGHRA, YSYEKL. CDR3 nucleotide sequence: TGCGCCAGCAGCCCTACAGGGATTACTCAAGAGACCCAGTACTTC. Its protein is CASSPTGITQETQYF.

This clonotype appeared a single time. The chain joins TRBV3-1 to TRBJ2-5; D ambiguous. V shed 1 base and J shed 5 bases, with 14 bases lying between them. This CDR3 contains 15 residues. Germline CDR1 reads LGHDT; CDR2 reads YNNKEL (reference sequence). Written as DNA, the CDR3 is TGTGCCAGCAGCCAAGTACTGGAGCTGGAGGAGACCCAGTACTTC. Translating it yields CASSQVLELEETQYF.